This is a list of T cell receptor beta chains from one sample in a study of T cell repertoires in breast cancer. TCRdb reprocessed the emulsion pairing reads with MiXCR, giving one entry per CDR3 protein. Altogether fewer than 5,500 distinct CDR3 sequences are present, approximately 40% being singletons, with the ten largest covering around a third. Material: CD8+ T cells. The origin of the receptors is a pool of human donors with breast cancer or a healthy control (not recorded which). Both conserved end residues are part of each CDR3. The D gene is left open where the match is weak. Only some rows state a clone size, as once, few, many or a class for expanded clones.

V gene	D gene	J gene	clone size	CDR3 protein	CDR3 DNA
TRBV27	NA	TRBJ2-1	NA	CASSYLSGPTYNEQFF	TGTGCCAGCAGTTATTTATCCGGACCAACCTACAATGAGCAGTTCTTC
TRBV20-1	TRBD1	TRBJ2-1	NA	CSAGQGRSNEQFF	TGTAGTGCCGGACAGGGGAGATCCAATGAGCAGTTCTTC
TRBV7-2	TRBD2	TRBJ2-5	few	CASSLVSSGKETQYF	TGTGCCAGCAGCTTAGTTTCTAGCGGGAAGGAGACCCAGTACTTC
TRBV6-2/TRBV6-3	TRBD1	TRBJ1-5	many	CASTVTDRADKPQHF	TGTGCCAGCACCGTCACGGACAGGGCGGACAAGCCCCAGCATTTT
TRBV6-1	NA	TRBJ1-1	NA	CASIKLPSGPLLSTEAFF	TGTGCCAGCATTAAATTACCTTCGGGGCCTCTGCTTTCAACTGAAGCTTTCTTT
TRBV7-3	TRBD1	TRBJ2-2	NA	CASNLKPAGGINANTGELFF	TGTGCCAGCAACTTAAAACCCGCAGGGGGAATTAACGCAAACACCGGGGAGCTGTTTTTT
TRBV4-3	TRBD1	TRBJ2-1	medium-sized	CASSQDLRQGRRGNEQFF	TGCGCCAGCAGCCAAGATCTTCGACAGGGGCGTAGGGGCAATGAGCAGTTCTTC
TRBV20-1	NA	TRBJ2-2	few	CSASEGLPGELFF	TGCAGTGCTAGTGAGGGCTTGCCCGGGGAGCTGTTTTTT
TRBV28	TRBD1	TRBJ2-4	medium-sized	CASSYGGGTGAKNIQYF	TGTGCCAGCAGTTATGGGGGGGGGACAGGGGCCAAAAACATTCAGTACTTC
TRBV5-4	NA	TRBJ2-5	NA	CASSLNQRETEYF	TGTGCCAGCAGCTTGAACCAACGGGAGACCGAGTACTTC
TRBV7-2	NA	TRBJ1-6	NA	CANSLRASSYNSPLHF	TGTGCCAACAGCTTACGAGCGAGCTCTTATAATTCACCCCTCCACTTT
TRBV5-5	TRBD1	TRBJ1-1	medium-sized	CASSRDRGRLVTEAFF	TGTGCCAGCAGCCGGGACAGGGGGCGGTTGGTCACTGAAGCTTTCTTT
TRBV4-3	NA	TRBJ1-1	NA	CASSQDLPSRGAFF	TGCGCCAGCAGCCAAGATCTGCCGTCTCGAGGCGCTTTCTTT
TRBV4-2	NA	TRBJ1-2	few	CASSQVGGQGSYGYTF	TGTGCCAGCAGCCAAGTAGGGGGACAAGGCTCCTATGGCTACACCTTC
TRBV7-3	TRBD2	TRBJ2-2	NA	CASSLQRLAIGGELFF	TGTGCCAGCAGCTTACAAAGACTAGCGATTGGCGGGGAGCTGTTTTTT
TRBV29-1	TRBD1	TRBJ1-1	few	CSASRTGETEAFF	TGCAGCGCCTCCCGGACAGGGGAAACTGAAGCTTTCTTT
TRBV20-1	TRBD1	TRBJ2-3	few	CSATRGPDTQYF	TGCAGTGCTACCAGGGGGCCAGATACGCAGTATTTT
TRBV5-6	TRBD1	TRBJ1-5	few	CASSQTGDQPQHF	TGTGCCAGCAGCCAAACAGGGGATCAGCCCCAGCATTTT
TRBV12-3/TRBV12-4	NA	TRBJ2-6	few	CASRGTASGANVLTF	TGTGCCAGCAGAGGGACTGCTTCTGGGGCCAACGTCCTGACTTTC
TRBV20-1	TRBD2	TRBJ2-1	NA	CSAIRLAGIDEQFF	TGCAGTGCCATCAGGCTAGCGGGGATCGATGAGCAGTTCTTC
TRBV19	NA	TRBJ2-3	medium-sized	CASKKRPQLTDTQYF	TGTGCCAGTAAGAAAAGACCCCAACTGACAGATACGCAGTATTTT
TRBV27	NA	TRBJ2-4	NA	CASRGLGPKNIQYF	TGTGCCAGCAGGGGACTCGGACCCAAAAACATTCAGTACTTC
TRBV14	TRBD1	TRBJ1-2	many	CASSQDLYGTGDGYTF	TGTGCCAGCAGCCAAGATCTTTACGGGACAGGGGATGGCTACACCTTC
TRBV2	NA	TRBJ1-1	hyperexpanded	CASSGGMLNTEAFF	TGTGCCAGCAGTGGTGGGATGCTGAACACTGAAGCTTTCTTT
TRBV4-3	NA	TRBJ2-2	NA	CDSSPRPGELFF	TGCGACAGCAGCCCTCGCCCCGGGGAGCTGTTTTTT
TRBV6-2/TRBV6-3	NA	TRBJ1-1	few	CASRLTQGESNTEAFF	TGTGCCAGCAGGTTAACACAGGGAGAGTCAAACACTGAAGCTTTCTTT
TRBV7-9	NA	TRBJ1-4	many	CASSPTFGTRDEKLFF	TGTGCCAGCAGCCCGACCTTTGGGACACGGGATGAAAAACTGTTTTTT
TRBV20-1	NA	TRBJ1-2	NA	CSASSTNYGSPF	TGCAGTGCGAGCAGCACTAACTATGGCTCCCCCTTC
TRBV7-6	TRBD2	TRBJ2-3	many	CASSLYDGRTDTQYF	TGTGCCAGCAGCTTATACGACGGGAGGACAGATACGCAGTATTTT
TRBV19	TRBD1	TRBJ2-1	NA	CASSIRDRQFF	TGTGCCAGTAGTATCCGGGACAGACAGTTCTTC
TRBV7-6	NA	TRBJ1-6	many	CASSFYREPSSYNSPLHF	TGTGCCAGCAGCTTCTACAGGGAGCCAAGCTCCTATAATTCACCCCTCCACTTT
TRBV5-1	NA	TRBJ2-1	many	CASRDDYNEQFF	TGCGCCAGCAGGGATGACTACAATGAGCAGTTCTTC
TRBV27	NA	TRBJ1-5	few	CASSTGDQPQHF	TGTGCCAGCTCGACGGGCGATCAGCCCCAGCATTTT